This T cell receptor beta chain is drawn from a study of spatial heterogeneity in lung cancer. Study-wide results and caveats: Intratumoral expanded alpha and beta TCR counts were found to track tumor mutation counts.

Time point denoted: sample taken at primary tumor resection. Of note for this clonotype: Its antigen is currently unknown.

Every cDNA TCR molecule received its own unique molecular identifier. TCRdb redid the calling of the 5' RACE reads with MiXCR, one entry per CDR3 protein. The table records approximately 3,000 distinct CDR3 sequences, around 30% of them present only once. The sample here was lung tumor tissue, taken at surgery. The source is a female donor with early-stage non-small cell lung cancer.

The CDR3 DNA sequence: TGTGCCAGCAGCGACGGGACAGCACCCCTCCACTTT. Its translation: CASSDGTAPLHF. The J gene is TRBJ1-6, the V gene TRBV5-4; 7 nucleotides align to TRBD1. Germline CDR1 SGHNT, CDR2 YYREEE (reference sequence). The CDR3 contains 12 residues. The junction had 3 bases not matched to a gene; V was cut back by 4 bases and J by 11 bases. The full variable domain, its missing parts supplied by reference TRBV5-4 and TRBJ1-6, is ETGVTQSPTHLIKTRGQQVTLRCSSQSGHNTVSWYQQALGQGPQFIFQYYREEENGRGNFPPRFSGLQFPNYSSELNVNALELDDSALYLCASSDGTAPLHFGNGTRLTVT.